The present T cell receptor beta chain was sequenced within a study of beta chain features in type 1 diabetes. General study points: When Type 1 diabetes patients were examined, their TCRB CDR3s proved moderately but significantly shorter in all four CD4+ subsets.

Germline-derived CDR1 and CDR2 are LNHDA and SQIVND (reference sequence). The CDR3 sequence is 15 residues long. V lost 6 bases to trimming and J lost 5 bases; unmatched junction nucleotides: 7. This clone occurred a few times. Its antigen remains unknown. Reverse transcribing all isolated RNA meant expressed TCRB transcripts were sequenced. Measured with immunoSEQ multiplex PCR; TCRdb has only the in-frame clones, and not every one. The table records 150,000 to 200,000 clones, approximately 10% of them present only once. Over 95% purity was reached by all sorted populations. The clonotype was recovered from a woman aged 25 to 39 with type 1 diabetes. The J gene is TRBJ2-2, the V gene TRBV19; 9 bases are a match to TRBD2. Sequenced: central memory CD4+ T cells from blood. The CDR3 DNA sequence: TGTGCCAGTAGGGTCGGTAGCGGGAGTACCGGGGAGCTGTTTTTT. This encodes CASRVGSGSTGELFF.